A single sample is the source of the 23 T cell receptor beta chains below, sequenced in a study of control samples from healthy donors and cancer patients. Assay: immunoSEQ multiplex PCR; the TCRdb copy retains only in-frame clones and omits some. The data show fewer than 110,000 clones, 75% to 90% seen once. The sequencing input was PBMCs. Receptors were obtained from a man in his sixties with lung cancer.

This chain joins TRBV5-6 and TRBJ2-7, with 10 bases matching TRBD2. Germline CDR1 reads SGHDT; CDR2 reads YYEEEE. After removal of 4 bases from V and 5 bases from J, the junction contained 21 bases not matched to a gene. The CDR3 consists of 19 residues. The CDR3 DNA follows: TGTGCCAGCAGCCTAACCTCAATCCCTAGCGGGGGTTTTGGTGACGAGCAGTACGTC. Protein sequence: CASSLTSIPSGGFGDEQYV.

The chain has TRBV18 and TRBJ1-2; weak D call: TRBD1 (6 bases). V was trimmed by 4 bases and J by 5 bases, leaving 17 bases between them. CDR3 length equals 15 residues. Germline CDR1 and CDR2: KGHSH and LQKENI. The CDR3 DNA follows: TGTGCCAGCTCACAAGGACAGAACAAGCGGTATGGCTACACCTTC. This translates into CASSQGQNKRYGYTF.

This clone was seen a single time. The chain has TRBV6-5 and TRBJ1-1; 8 positions agree with TRBD1. The CDR3 is 15 amino acids. The trim removed 2 bases at V and 5 bases at J, leaving 7 bases unmatched. The germline V gene encodes CDR1 MNHEY and CDR2 SVGAGI. This CDR3 reads CASSYTQGAFTEAFF. CDR3 nucleotides: TGTGCCAGCAGTTACACGCAGGGGGCTTTTACTGAAGCTTTCTTT.

The chain has TRBV6-5 and TRBJ2-5, with 12 bases aligning to TRBD1. The J segment lost 4 bases and the V segment lost 7 bases, leaving 4 bases of the junction unmatched. The CDR3 loop spans 14 amino acids. Germline assignment: CDR1 MNHEY and CDR2 SVGAGI. The CDR3 DNA sequence: TGTGCCAGCAAGGGACAGGGGGCGGCAGAGACCCAGTACTTC. This codes for CASKGQGAAETQYF.

The chain carries TRBV18 and TRBJ1-2; 9 bases match TRBD1. The CDR3 loop spans 15 amino acids. V lost 3 bases and J lost 8; bases outside the gene matches: 10. Germline values: CDR1 KGHSH, CDR2 LQKENI. The CDR3 loop reads CASSPISGTGKGYTF. CDR3 coding DNA: TGTGCCAGCTCACCGATTTCTGGGACAGGGAAGGGCTACACCTTC.

The chain links TRBV27 to TRBJ2-7, with TRBD2 matching 10 bases. Per germline, CDR1 MNHEY and CDR2 SMNVEV (reference sequence). The CDR3 contains 17 residues. J gave up 8 bases and V 5 bases, and 18 bases lay outside the gene matches. The CDR3 DNA is TGTGCCAGCAGTGCCCAACCTTGGACTAGCGGACCTACGAAGCAGTACTTC. This sequence encodes CASSAQPWTSGPTKQYF.

Points on this clone: Since no conserved phenylalanine or tryptophan closes the CDR3, a read error is the likely cause. Because the CDR3's place on the DNA is in doubt, the DNA is left out and the CDR3 is given as listed by TCRdb. V and J are TRBV5-4 and TRBJ2-7; TRBD1 is the table's D call and was not checked against the DNA. The CDR3 contains 11 residues when both ends are counted. Germline V gene lookup returns CDR1 SGHNT and CDR2 YYREEE (reference sequence). The CDR3 loop reads CASIHDRAPLS.

The chain combines TRBV7-7 with TRBJ1-3; a possible D gene is TRBD1 (6 bases). Trimming removed 5 bases at V and 0 bases at J, with 17 bases between. Germline CDR1 is SSHAT and CDR2 is FNYEAQ (reference sequence). This CDR3 has 17 residues. The CDR3 protein is CASSPSRQQGSGNTIYF. CDR3 bases: TGTGCCAGCAGCCCCTCCCGCCAACAGGGCTCTGGAAACACCATATATTTT.

The CDR3 region has the DNA TGTGCCAGCAGCTTAGCGGTAGACAGAACCTACGAGCAGTACGTC. Protein sequence: CASSLAVDRTYEQYV. This sequence joins TRBV7-8 and TRBJ2-7, with D perhaps matching TRBD1 (5 bases). This CDR3 has 15 residues. V lost 0 bases and J lost 2, with 11 bases in between. Germline lookup yields CDR1 SGHVS and CDR2 FQNEAQ.

This chain connects TRBV3-1 (or the pseudogene TRBV3-2) to TRBJ2-7; D uncertain. V was clipped by 0 bases and J by 0 bases, with 12 bases between them. The V gene's germline CDR1 is LGHDT and CDR2 YNNKEL (reference sequence). This CDR3 has 16 residues. Here the CDR3 reads CASSQDLFRNSYEQYF. CDR3 sequence (DNA): TGTGCCAGCAGCCAAGATCTTTTTCGGAACTCCTACGAGCAGTACTTC.

In this sample, this clone turned up once. The chain links TRBV7-3 to TRBJ2-3; 9 positions agree with TRBD1. Germline loops: CDR1 SGHTA, CDR2 FQGTGA. V lost 5 bases, J lost 4 bases, and 7 bases stayed unmatched. The CDR3 length is 15 residues. The CDR3 sequence: CASSVRDRAPDTQYF. The CDR3, as DNA: TGTGCCAGCAGCGTCCGGGACAGGGCCCCAGATACGCAGTATTTT.

The V gene is TRBV5-1, the J gene TRBJ1-2; no firm D call. V lost 0 bases, J lost 8 bases, and 20 bases lay in between. The CDR3 has 16 residues. Germline V gene data show CDR1 as SGHRS and CDR2 as YFSETQ. CDR3 nucleotides: TGCGCCAGCAGCTTGGAAATAATCGGCCAAGGAGAGGGCTACACCTTC. It translates to CASSLEIIGQGEGYTF.

The chain carries TRBV9 and TRBJ2-1, with D unresolved. CDR3 length: 13 residues. V was pared by 4 bases and J by 8 bases, with 13 bases between. The V gene's germline CDR1 is SGDLS and CDR2 YYNGEE. Here the CDR3 DNA reads TGTGCCAGCAGCAATAATAAGTGGGATGAGCAGTTCTTC. Protein sequence: CASSNNKWDEQFF. Full variable domain (outside the CDR3, taken from reference TRBV9 and TRBJ2-1): DSGVTQTPKHLITATGQRVTLRCSPRSGDLSVYWYQQSLDQGLQFLIQYYNGEERAKGNILERFSAQQFPDLHSELNLSSLELGDSALYFCASSNNKWDEQFFGPGTRLTVL.

The rearrangement links TRBV10-3 to TRBJ2-1; D perhaps matches TRBD1 (6 bases). The CDR3 sequence is 12 residues long. The germline CDR1 and CDR2 sequences are ENHRY and SYGVKD. Trimming took off 9 bases at V and 5 bases at J, with 11 bases between the two ends. CDR3 sequence (DNA): TGTGCCATACAGGGAATAGACAATGAGCAGTTCTTC. It codes for CAIQGIDNEQFF.

The V gene is TRBV6-1, the J gene TRBJ1-6; 8 nucleotides match TRBD1. CDR1 is MNHNS, CDR2 SASEGT, per germline. This CDR3 is built from 14 residues. The V and J ends lost 1 base and 7 bases, in that order; junction bases with no gene match: 0. CDR3 bases: TGTGCCAGCAGTGAAGGGGACAGGAATTCACCCCTCCACTTT. Translating gives CASSEGDRNSPLHF.

J is TRBJ1-1 and V is TRBV6-5; 8 bases map to TRBD1. This CDR3 is built from 15 residues. The V and J ends lost 6 bases and 7 bases, in that order; junction bases with no gene match: 13. Germline V gene sequence: CDR1 MNHEY, CDR2 SVGAGI. The CDR3 loop reads CASRGGGQGQSEAFF. The CDR3 coding sequence is TGTGCCAGCAGGGGGGGAGGACAGGGCCAAAGTGAAGCTTTCTTT.

This chain connects TRBV4-2 to TRBJ1-1; no definite D call. The V gene's germline CDR1 is LGHNA and CDR2 YNFKEQ. Deletions cut 1 base from V and 0 bases from J, with 12 bases between. This CDR3 is built from 16 residues. CDR3 amino acids: CASSQGIRDLNTEAFF. CDR3 in DNA: TGTGCCAGCAGCCAAGGAATCCGGGATTTGAACACTGAAGCTTTCTTT.

CDR3 in amino acids: CASRLWRGEETQYF. Here the CDR3 DNA reads TGTGCCAGCAGGCTATGGCGGGGGGAAGAGACCCAGTACTTC. The genes are TRBV6-5 and TRBJ2-5, with 8 bases identical to TRBD2. The CDR3 has 14 amino acids. V lost 6 bases to trimming and J lost 3 bases; unmatched junction nucleotides: 6. Looked up from germline, CDR1 is MNHEY and CDR2 is SVGAGI.

The chain couples TRBV6-1 to TRBJ1-1, with 7 bases identical to TRBD1. The length of the CDR3 is 15 residues. The germline V gene has CDR1 MNHNS and CDR2 SASEGT. With 1 base clipped from V and 3 bases from J, the junction kept 5 bases outside the gene matches. CDR3 region: CASSEVPGGHTEAFF. CDR3 coding DNA: TGTGCCAGCAGTGAAGTTCCAGGGGGGCACACTGAAGCTTTCTTT.

Only a few counts were recorded for this clone. This chain connects TRBV16 to TRBJ2-1; 7 nucleotides match TRBD2. Trimming cost V 0 bases and J 9 bases; bases outside gene matches: 2. The germline gives CDR1 KGHSY, CDR2 FQNENV. CDR3 length equals 13 residues. CDR3 nucleotides: TGTGCCAGCAGCCAATCAGCGGGGCCTGAGCAGTTCTTC. This encodes CASSQSAGPEQFF. Full variable domain (remainder filled in from reference TRBV16 and TRBJ2-1): GEEVAQTPKHLVRGEGQKAKLYCAPIKGHSYVFWYQQVLKNEFKFLISFQNENVFDETGMPKERFSAKCLPNSPCSLEIQATKLEDSAVYFCASSQSAGPEQFFGPGTRLTVL.

The chain employs TRBV18 and TRBJ1-3, with 7 bases fitting TRBD1. Germline-derived CDR1 and CDR2 are KGHSH and LQKENI. J gave up 0 bases and V 1 base, and 9 bases lay outside the gene matches. The CDR3 contains 18 residues. CDR3 sequence: CASSPQRQGVSSGNTIYF. DNA of the CDR3: TGTGCCAGCTCACCACAAAGACAGGGAGTCAGCTCTGGAAACACCATATATTTT.

The chain couples TRBV30 to TRBJ2-1; D is undetermined. Germline CDR1 GTSNPN, CDR2 SVGIG (reference sequence). Trimming removed 0 bases from V and 8 bases from J, with 5 bases in between. The CDR3 is 11 amino acids. CDR3 bases: TGTGCCTGGAGTGTAGTTTATGAGCAGTTCTTC. It yields the protein CAWSVVYEQFF.

The gene calls are TRBV18 and TRBJ1-3; the D gene is possibly TRBD1 (5 bases). Trimming stripped 6 bases from V and 3 bases from J, with 15 bases between. Germline CDR1 KGHSH, CDR2 LQKENI. The CDR3 totals 15 residues. In DNA, the CDR3 is TGTGCCAGCTCCCTCGGCAGGGACCTTGGAAACACCATATATTTT. It is translated as CASSLGRDLGNTIYF. Looking up the rest from reference TRBV18 and TRBJ1-3 gives the full variable domain: NAGVMQNPRHLVRRRGQEARLRCSPMKGHSHVYWYRQLPEEGLKFMVYLQKENIIDESGMPKERFSAEFPKEGPSILRIQQVVRGDSAAYFCASSLGRDLGNTIYFGEGSWLTVV.